This TCR beta chain was captured in a study of T-cell reconstitution after alpha-beta-depleted transplantation in children (dated by TCRdb to about 2016). In terms of the full investigation: The study quantitatively tracked T-cell immune reconstitution after TCRalphabeta/CD19-depleted allogeneic hematopoietic cell transplantation in children using TCR repertoire profiling.

In its sample, this clonotype was seen many times. This clone's antigen is unknown. Per-base qualities were not stored, and no clone one base away is much larger. Library preparation used PCR. Reads for this sample came from an Illumina HiSeq 2500. TCR library preparation used molecular barcoding, with unique molecular identifiers applied to normalize quantification of the TCRbeta repertoire. TCRdb passed the public sequencing reads through fastp at Q25 and MiXCR, retaining productive beta sequences. Each entry merges the rows of one CDR3 protein and shows their most common DNA and genes. The sample table records hundreds of thousands of distinct CDR3 sequences; around 13% of these occur just once. The top ten clonotypes cover 2.2% of the sample. What the treatment or condition label conveys for this sample: allogeneic hematopoietic cell transplantation with graft depleted of TCRalphabeta T cells and CD19 B cells. Transplant recipients were children who received TCRalphabeta/CD19-depleted allogeneic hematopoietic cell grafts.

General conclusions and limits of the study: About two months after transplant, the apparently early recovery of alphabetaT-cell counts reportedly depended on just several hundred clones that had expanded rapidly and came from non-depleted graft cells. Hyperexpanded clone frequencies declined over subsequent months; after one year, T-cell counts and TCRbeta diversity were mostly attributed to newly produced T cells. In some patients, the high TCRbeta diversity seen at day 60 was put down to recipient T cells and intrathymic progenitors that had survived conditioning.

Here the sequenced sample was PBMCs, mostly from graft donor cells, taken 360 days after TCRalphabeta/CD19-depleted stem cell transplant. This clonotype was obtained from a male patient younger than 18 who had a stem cell transplant for acute myeloid leukemia, so the T cells may come from the graft donor.

The CDR3 protein: CASSTPGPKETQYF. The DNA sequence is as follows: TGTGCCAGTAGTACCCCGGGACCGAAAGAGACCCAGTACTTC. The rearrangement combines TRBV19 with TRBJ2-5, with the D assignment possibly TRBD1 or TRBD2, given 5 matching bases for each. Per the germline V gene (reference sequence), LNHDA is the CDR1 and SQIVND is the CDR2. At the junction V is shortened by 4 bases and J by 3 bases, with 12 bases in between. The CDR3 runs 14 amino acids, cysteine and phenylalanine included. CDR3 DNA only is kept here, 42 bases in frame from base 1.